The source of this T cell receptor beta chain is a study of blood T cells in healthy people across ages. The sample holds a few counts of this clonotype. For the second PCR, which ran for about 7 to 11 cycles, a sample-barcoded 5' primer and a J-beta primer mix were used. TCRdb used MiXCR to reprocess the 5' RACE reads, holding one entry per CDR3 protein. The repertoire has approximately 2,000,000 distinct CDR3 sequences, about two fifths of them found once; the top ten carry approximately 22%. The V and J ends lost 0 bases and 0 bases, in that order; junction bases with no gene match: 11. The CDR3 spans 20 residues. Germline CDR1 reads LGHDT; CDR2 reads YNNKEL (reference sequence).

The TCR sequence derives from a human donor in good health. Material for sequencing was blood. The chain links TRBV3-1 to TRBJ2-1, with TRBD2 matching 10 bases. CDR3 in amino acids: CASSQDPLAGDIRSYNEQFF. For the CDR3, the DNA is TGTGCCAGCAGCCAAGATCCGCTAGCGGGGGATATCCGCTCCTACAATGAGCAGTTCTTC.